These T cell receptor beta chains were read from a single sample in a study of T cell repertoires in cytomegalovirus infection. From the reads, TCRdb called clonotypes with MiXCR, one entry per CDR3 protein. The repertoire holds about 140,000 distinct CDR3 sequences, with about 6% as singletons. Sequenced: PBMCs. The receptors derive from a human donor in good health (CMV status not recorded). Some clones in this sample may be carry-over from other donors' samples. CDR3s include the opening cysteine and the closing phenylalanine or tryptophan. A D gene is named only where the DNA matches it firmly. The size of a clone is reported for some rows only, either as once, few or many, or as a class for expanded clones.

abundance: NA; d_gene: NA; j_gene: TRBJ1-1; v_gene: TRBV7-2; CDR3nt: TGTGCCAGCAGCCTTCGGACAGAGGGGGGCACTGAAGCTTTCTTT; CDR3aa: CASSLRTEGGTEAFF
abundance: many; d_gene: NA; j_gene: TRBJ2-1; v_gene: TRBV7-2; CDR3nt: TGTGCCAGCAGCTTACGCCAAAGCTCCTACAATGAGCAGTTCTTC; CDR3aa: CASSLRQSSYNEQFF
abundance: many; d_gene: TRBD1; j_gene: TRBJ2-4; v_gene: TRBV7-8; CDR3nt: TGTGCCAGCAGCTCGACGGACAGGGGATCGTGGGACTTC; CDR3aa: CASSSTDRGSWDF
abundance: many; d_gene: NA; j_gene: TRBJ2-4; v_gene: TRBV4-1; CDR3nt: TGCGCCAGCAGCCAGATCTTGGGAGCCAAAAACATTCAGTACTTC; CDR3aa: CASSQILGAKNIQYF
abundance: many; d_gene: TRBD1; j_gene: TRBJ2-7; v_gene: TRBV11-2; CDR3nt: TGTGCCAGCAGCTTAGGGTGGACAGGGGGGTCCTACGAGCAGTACTTC; CDR3aa: CASSLGWTGGSYEQYF
abundance: many; d_gene: NA; j_gene: TRBJ2-6; v_gene: TRBV20-1; CDR3nt: TGCAGTGCTAGAGATGTGAGGCCTGGGGCCAACGTCCTGACTTTC; CDR3aa: CSARDVRPGANVLTF
abundance: many; d_gene: NA; j_gene: TRBJ2-7; v_gene: TRBV7-2; CDR3nt: TGTGCCAGCAGCTTTGGGGCAGACCTATCCGAGCAGTACTTC; CDR3aa: CASSFGADLSEQYF
abundance: many; d_gene: NA; j_gene: TRBJ2-1; v_gene: TRBV6-6; CDR3nt: TGTGCCAGCAGGCACACCAACAATGAGCAGTTCTTC; CDR3aa: CASRHTNNEQFF
abundance: many; d_gene: NA; j_gene: TRBJ2-3; v_gene: TRBV5-6; CDR3nt: TGTGCCAGCAGCGGGACCGGTCTAGGCACAGATACGCAGTATTTT; CDR3aa: CASSGTGLGTDTQYF
abundance: many; d_gene: NA; j_gene: TRBJ1-2; v_gene: TRBV10-3; CDR3nt: TGTGCCATCAGTGAGGAGGCGACGGTATCCTACACCTTC; CDR3aa: CAISEEATVSYTF
abundance: many; d_gene: NA; j_gene: TRBJ2-7; v_gene: TRBV7-2; CDR3nt: TGTGCCAGCAGCTTAGCCCGGTCGCCAGCGACCTACGAGCAGTACTTC; CDR3aa: CASSLARSPATYEQYF
abundance: NA; d_gene: NA; j_gene: TRBJ2-1; v_gene: TRBV6-2/TRBV6-3; CDR3nt: TGTGCCAGCAGCCTGACGGGGCTACTTTACAATGAGCAGTTCTTC; CDR3aa: CASSLTGLLYNEQFF
abundance: many; d_gene: TRBD2; j_gene: TRBJ2-7; v_gene: TRBV7-2; CDR3nt: TGTGCCAGCAGCTTAAGAGCGGGGCCCTACGAGCAGTACTTC; CDR3aa: CASSLRAGPYEQYF
abundance: many; d_gene: TRBD1; j_gene: TRBJ1-1; v_gene: TRBV19; CDR3nt: TGTGCCAGTAGTACGACAGGGAGAGGGACTGAAGCTTTCTTT; CDR3aa: CASSTTGRGTEAFF
abundance: many; d_gene: TRBD2; j_gene: TRBJ2-3; v_gene: TRBV27; CDR3nt: TGTGCCAGCAGTCCCGTCCGGGGGGAGACAGATACGCAGTATTTT; CDR3aa: CASSPVRGETDTQYF
abundance: NA; d_gene: NA; j_gene: TRBJ2-2; v_gene: TRBV19; CDR3nt: TGTGCCAGTAGTATCCGGGCCGGGGAGCTGTTTTTT; CDR3aa: CASSIRAGELFF
abundance: many; d_gene: TRBD1; j_gene: TRBJ1-5; v_gene: TRBV28; CDR3nt: TGTGCCAGCAGTATGGGACAGGAGAATCAGCCCCAGCATTTT; CDR3aa: CASSMGQENQPQHF
abundance: few; d_gene: TRBD1; j_gene: TRBJ2-1; v_gene: TRBV3-1; CDR3nt: TGTGCCAGCAGCCTCGTGGGACAGGGGTCCTACAATGAGCAGTTCTTC; CDR3aa: CASSLVGQGSYNEQFF
abundance: many; d_gene: NA; j_gene: TRBJ1-1; v_gene: TRBV6-5; CDR3nt: TGTGCCAGCAGTACTCCGACAGGCGTCGGTGGAAAGAACACTGAAGCTTTCTTT; CDR3aa: CASSTPTGVGGKNTEAFF
abundance: NA; d_gene: NA; j_gene: TRBJ1-5; v_gene: TRBV6-2/TRBV6-3; CDR3nt: TGTGCCAGCAGCTCGGACCTATATAGCAATCAGCCCCAGCATTTT; CDR3aa: CASSSDLYSNQPQHF
abundance: many; d_gene: NA; j_gene: TRBJ1-1; v_gene: TRBV27; CDR3nt: TGTGCCAGCAGTTTACCCGGAGGAGAAGGGGGTGAAGCTTTCTTT; CDR3aa: CASSLPGGEGGEAFF
abundance: many; d_gene: NA; j_gene: TRBJ2-7; v_gene: TRBV11-2; CDR3nt: TGTGCCAGCAGCTTAGGAAGCCGGGGGGCTACGTACGAGCAGTACTTC; CDR3aa: CASSLGSRGATYEQYF
abundance: many; d_gene: TRBD2; j_gene: TRBJ2-3; v_gene: TRBV7-2; CDR3nt: TGTGCCAGCAGCTTACTCGGACTAGCGACAGATACGCAGTATTTT; CDR3aa: CASSLLGLATDTQYF
abundance: many; d_gene: NA; j_gene: TRBJ2-7; v_gene: TRBV7-3; CDR3nt: TGTGCCAGCAGCTTACTCGGGAGCCGGTCCTACGAGCAGTACTTC; CDR3aa: CASSLLGSRSYEQYF
abundance: many; d_gene: TRBD2; j_gene: TRBJ2-5; v_gene: TRBV7-2; CDR3nt: TGTGCCAGCAGCTTAAGGCAGGGGGGACTAGCGGCCCAAGAGACCCAGTACTTC; CDR3aa: CASSLRQGGLAAQETQYF
abundance: many; d_gene: NA; j_gene: TRBJ1-2; v_gene: TRBV19; CDR3nt: TGTGCCAGTAGTATAGATGGTGACATTAACTATGGCTACACCTTC; CDR3aa: CASSIDGDINYGYTF
abundance: NA; d_gene: NA; j_gene: TRBJ2-1; v_gene: TRBV14; CDR3nt: TGTGCCAGCAGCCAACGCGGGTCCCCCTACAATGAGCAGTTCTTC; CDR3aa: CASSQRGSPYNEQFF
abundance: many; d_gene: TRBD1; j_gene: TRBJ1-1; v_gene: TRBV25-1; CDR3nt: TGTGCCAGCCGGAGGACAGGAGCAGACACTGAAGCTTTCTTT; CDR3aa: CASRRTGADTEAFF
abundance: many; d_gene: TRBD1; j_gene: TRBJ2-1; v_gene: TRBV11-2; CDR3nt: TGTGCCAGCAGCATAATCCGGGACAGGGTGGACAATGAGCAGTTCTTC; CDR3aa: CASSIIRDRVDNEQFF
abundance: many; d_gene: NA; j_gene: TRBJ2-5; v_gene: TRBV7-2; CDR3nt: TGTGCCAGCAGCCCCTACACTAGCCGTGAGACCCAGTACTTC; CDR3aa: CASSPYTSRETQYF
abundance: many; d_gene: TRBD1; j_gene: TRBJ1-6; v_gene: TRBV7-8; CDR3nt: TGTGCCAGCAGCTTCCCTGGACAGGGCTACGTTTCACCCCTCCACTTT; CDR3aa: CASSFPGQGYVSPLHF
abundance: many; d_gene: NA; j_gene: TRBJ1-5; v_gene: TRBV4-1; CDR3nt: TGCGCCAGCAGCCAAGATCCGCACGCTGATCAGCCCCAGCATTTT; CDR3aa: CASSQDPHADQPQHF
abundance: many; d_gene: NA; j_gene: TRBJ2-1; v_gene: TRBV5-1; CDR3nt: TGCGCCAGCAGCTTGACTTCCGCGACCAGCTCCTACAATGAGCAGTTCTTC; CDR3aa: CASSLTSATSSYNEQFF
abundance: few; d_gene: TRBD1; j_gene: TRBJ1-6; v_gene: TRBV20-1; CDR3nt: TGCAGTGCTGTTGACAGGGGTCGCAATTCACCCCTCCACTTT; CDR3aa: CSAVDRGRNSPLHF
abundance: NA; d_gene: NA; j_gene: TRBJ2-5; v_gene: TRBV7-2; CDR3nt: TGTGCCAGCAGCTCGTGGGGGGAGACCCAGTACTTC; CDR3aa: CASSSWGETQYF
abundance: many; d_gene: NA; j_gene: TRBJ1-6; v_gene: TRBV20-1; CDR3nt: TGCAGTGCGCCGGGGGATGGTTCACCCCTCCACTTT; CDR3aa: CSAPGDGSPLHF
abundance: few; d_gene: TRBD1; j_gene: TRBJ1-6; v_gene: TRBV5-8; CDR3nt: TGTGCCAGCAGCTTGGCAGGGGGCGCGTATAATTCACCCCTCCACTTT; CDR3aa: CASSLAGGAYNSPLHF
abundance: NA; d_gene: TRBD2; j_gene: TRBJ2-1; v_gene: TRBV7-9; CDR3nt: TGTGCCAGCAGCACCCTAGCGGGGCCCTCCTACAGTGAGCAGTTCTTC; CDR3aa: CASSTLAGPSYSEQFF
abundance: many; d_gene: NA; j_gene: TRBJ1-5; v_gene: TRBV7-2; CDR3nt: TGTGCCAGCAGCTTGGGGGGAATTAGCAATCAGCCCCAGCATTTT; CDR3aa: CASSLGGISNQPQHF
abundance: many; d_gene: TRBD1; j_gene: TRBJ2-7; v_gene: TRBV4-1; CDR3nt: TGCGCCAGCAGCCAAACCCGGGACAGCTACGAGCAGTACTTC; CDR3aa: CASSQTRDSYEQYF
abundance: many; d_gene: NA; j_gene: TRBJ1-5; v_gene: TRBV12-3/TRBV12-4; CDR3nt: TGTGCCAGCAGTCCAGACGGGGAAGTGGGCAATCAGCCCCAGCATTTT; CDR3aa: CASSPDGEVGNQPQHF
abundance: NA; d_gene: NA; j_gene: TRBJ1-2; v_gene: TRBV7-8; CDR3nt: TGTGCCAGCAGCTTAGGAATGGGTGACTATGGCTACACCTTC; CDR3aa: CASSLGMGDYGYTF
abundance: few; d_gene: NA; j_gene: TRBJ2-1; v_gene: TRBV5-8; CDR3nt: TGTGCCAGCAGCTTCTACAGCAGCTCCTACAATGAGCAGTTCTTC; CDR3aa: CASSFYSSSYNEQFF
abundance: many; d_gene: NA; j_gene: TRBJ1-2; v_gene: TRBV2; CDR3nt: TGTGCCAGCAGTGAACGGGAGGAGGGGGACAAAGATAAGGTTGGCTACACCTTC; CDR3aa: CASSEREEGDKDKVGYTF
abundance: NA; d_gene: NA; j_gene: TRBJ1-1; v_gene: TRBV19; CDR3nt: TGTGCCAGTAGTATAGAAGGAGGAGAAGCTTTCTTT; CDR3aa: CASSIEGGEAFF
abundance: many; d_gene: NA; j_gene: TRBJ1-1; v_gene: TRBV7-2; CDR3nt: TGTGCCAGCAGCCAACGGCGACAGCCGGGGAACACTGAAGCTTTCTTT; CDR3aa: CASSQRRQPGNTEAFF
abundance: many; d_gene: NA; j_gene: TRBJ2-5; v_gene: TRBV7-8; CDR3nt: TGTGCCAGCAGCTTAGCGCATGGGGGCAGGGAGACCCAGTACTTC; CDR3aa: CASSLAHGGRETQYF
abundance: many; d_gene: NA; j_gene: TRBJ1-6; v_gene: TRBV7-2; CDR3nt: TGTGCCAGCAGCAAGAGGACGGTCAGAAGGGATTCACCCCTCCACTTT; CDR3aa: CASSKRTVRRDSPLHF
abundance: NA; d_gene: NA; j_gene: TRBJ2-5; v_gene: TRBV11-2; CDR3nt: TGTGCCAGCAGCTTAGTGGCGGGGGCCAAAGAGACCCAGTACTTC; CDR3aa: CASSLVAGAKETQYF
abundance: many; d_gene: NA; j_gene: TRBJ2-7; v_gene: TRBV28; CDR3nt: TGTGCCAGCACCTTCTCCCACGAGCAGTACTTC; CDR3aa: CASTFSHEQYF
abundance: many; d_gene: NA; j_gene: TRBJ1-2; v_gene: TRBV14; CDR3nt: TGTGCCAGCTCCGGCGAACTAATAGGGGGCTACACCTTC; CDR3aa: CASSGELIGGYTF
abundance: many; d_gene: NA; j_gene: TRBJ2-1; v_gene: TRBV7-9; CDR3nt: TGTGCCAGCAGCCCCCCGACAGGAGGGGGTCAAAATACGGGTGAGCAGTTCTTC; CDR3aa: CASSPPTGGGQNTGEQFF
abundance: many; d_gene: TRBD2; j_gene: TRBJ2-1; v_gene: TRBV11-2; CDR3nt: TGTGCCAGCAGCTTAGGGACTAGCGGGGGGCCGCCAATCTTC; CDR3aa: CASSLGTSGGPPIF
abundance: many; d_gene: TRBD2; j_gene: TRBJ2-5; v_gene: TRBV7-2; CDR3nt: TGTGCCAGCAGCTTAGCGGGGAGCGGGGGAGCCCAAGAGACCCAGTACTTC; CDR3aa: CASSLAGSGGAQETQYF
abundance: medium-sized; d_gene: NA; j_gene: TRBJ1-3; v_gene: TRBV7-2; CDR3nt: TGTGCCAGCAGCTTAGGGGTACTCTCTGGAAACACCATATATTTT; CDR3aa: CASSLGVLSGNTIYF